This T cell receptor (beta chain) was sequenced during a study of blood T cell repertoires in COVID-19. Study in general: T cells, B-cell-depleted T cells, or PBMCs supplied cDNA or gDNA.

This CDR3 is 13 amino acids long. Germline CDR1 reads LNHDA; CDR2 reads SQIVND (reference sequence). Trimming stripped 6 bases from V and 10 bases from J, with 16 bases between. Study processing details: Estimated nucleated cell counts came from reference gene primer amplification. Sequenced by immunoSEQ multiplex PCR; TCRdb stores in-frame clones only, minus some. Clonal size and the V and J genes are those of that table, whereas D and trimming came from the DNA. The repertoire has about 160,000 clones, roughly 81% of them found once; the top ten carry roughly 8%. The sample consisted of peripheral blood. The TCR was taken from a man aged 35-49 years who had recovered from COVID-19. The rearrangement uses TRBV19 and TRBJ2-1; D not certain. The CDR3 region has the DNA TGTGCCAGTAGCCCGTCTCCGGGTTTGGAGCAGTTCTTC. Protein product: CASSPSPGLEQFF.